Detailed here is one T cell receptor beta chain. Since a much larger clone is just one base distant, this may be a read error. The data derive from a study of identical twins. TCRdb fed the 5' RACE reads into MiXCR, producing one record per CDR3 protein. The sample contains about 1.7 million distinct CDR3 sequences, about 31% of which appear only once. The CDR3 has 15 residues. Germline CDR1 SGHTA, CDR2 FQGNSA. V and J are TRBV7-2 and TRBJ2-1; no definite D call. Sequencing was carried out using cord blood. The sequence was obtained from a newborn girl in good health. The CDR3 bases are TGTGCCAGCGGCTTAAGGCAGACCTCCTACAATGAGCAGTTCTTC. Its translation is CASGLRQTSYNEQFF.